Shown below are 16 T cell receptor beta chains from a single sample sequenced in a study of blood T cell repertoires in COVID-19. Libraries were prepared by immunoSEQ multiplex PCR; TCRdb keeps only in-frame clonotypes and omits some of them. The sample carries about 200,000 clones, 75% to 85% recorded once. Sequencing used PBMCs or T cells enriched from blood (not recorded which). These TCRs come from a man aged 40-55 years who had recovered from COVID-19.

In nucleotides, the CDR3 is TGCGCCAGCAGTGAGGAACAGGAGTGCGTTCAGCCCCAGCATTTT. Its protein is CASSEEQECVQPQHF. J is TRBJ1-5 and V is TRBV10-1; D may be TRBD1 (5 bases). With 2 bases removed from V and 6 bases from J, the gap between germline ends came to 14 bases. The CDR3 runs to 15 residues. Germline V gives CDR1 WNHNN, CDR2 SYGVQD (reference sequence).

This clone was detected ten times or more. The rearrangement joins TRBV5-1 to TRBJ2-5, with 9 bases that match TRBD2. CDR1 is SGHRS, CDR2 YFSETQ, per germline. The CDR3 has 15 amino acids. Germline trimming cut 1 base from V and 2 bases from J; bases unmatched to any gene: 3. The CDR3 sequence: CASSLWLAGQETQYF. CDR3 nucleotides: TGCGCCAGCAGCTTGTGGCTAGCGGGGCAAGAGACCCAGTACTTC.

The V call is TRBV6-1, the J call TRBJ1-6; D might be TRBD1 (5 bases). The CDR3 spans 15 residues. Germline-derived CDR1 and CDR2 are MNHNS and SASEGT. Trimming removed 0 bases from V and 7 bases from J, with 10 bases in between. In DNA form, the CDR3 reads TGTGCCAGCAGTGAAGCTGGGGGGGGAAATTCACCCCTCCACTTT. It translates to CASSEAGGGNSPLHF.

This clone has just a few counts. The V call is TRBV3-1 (or the pseudogene TRBV3-2), the J call TRBJ1-1; D ambiguous. The CDR3 loop spans 13 amino acids. With 1 base removed from V and 3 bases from J, the gap between germline ends came to 6 bases. The germline V gene has CDR1 LGHDT and CDR2 YNNKEL (reference sequence). CDR3 sequence: CASSQVEDTEAFF. The DNA for the CDR3 is TGTGCCAGCAGCCAAGTCGAGGACACTGAAGCTTTCTTT.

The chain uses TRBV5-1 and TRBJ2-1, with 12 bases identical to TRBD2. V was clipped by 6 bases and J by 8 bases; unmatched bases: 3. The CDR3 has 13 amino acids. Germline V gene lookup returns CDR1 SGHRS and CDR2 YFSETQ. CDR3 protein: CASTTSGRDEQFF. The CDR3 DNA is TGCGCCAGCACGACTAGCGGGAGAGATGAGCAGTTCTTC.

The CDR3 is CASRDQGNTEAFF. CDR3 in DNA: TGTGCCAGCAGGGACCAGGGGAACACTGAAGCTTTCTTT. The rearrangement links TRBV3-1 (or the pseudogene TRBV3-2) to TRBJ1-1; tentative D call: TRBD1 (5 bases). The germline V and J ends were trimmed by 6 bases and 1 base, with 9 bases remaining between them. The CDR3 extends over 13 amino acids. The V gene's germline CDR1 is LGHDT and CDR2 YNNKEL (reference sequence).

This chain uses TRBV19 with TRBJ2-1; D is ambiguous. The CDR3 has 14 amino acids. V lost 6 bases, J lost 8 bases, and 17 bases lay in between. The germline CDR1 and CDR2 sequences are LNHDA and SQIVND (reference sequence). The CDR3 loop is CASRPISLADEQFF. The CDR3 nucleotides are TGTGCCAGTAGACCGATAAGCCTCGCCGATGAGCAGTTCTTC.

This chain links TRBV7-2 with TRBJ2-5; 12 positions agree with TRBD2. The CDR3 is 17 residues long. From germline, CDR1 is SGHTA and CDR2 FQGNSA. Losses at the gene ends were 0 bases for V and 2 bases for J; bases not matched to a gene: 4. CDR3: CASSLARLAGAQETQYF. DNA for the CDR3: TGTGCCAGCAGCTTAGCAAGACTAGCGGGGGCACAAGAGACCCAGTACTTC.

CDR3 amino acids: CASSLGTGPLRQPQHF. In DNA form, the CDR3 reads TGTGCCAGTAGTTTAGGGACAGGGCCGTTGCGACAGCCCCAGCATTTT. The chain is built from TRBV19 and TRBJ1-5, with 9 bases fitting TRBD1. The CDR3 is 16 amino acids. From germline, CDR1 is LNHDA and CDR2 SQIVND (reference sequence). V was pared by 5 bases and J by 7 bases, with 12 bases of the junction left unmatched.

This clone was found a few times. The V and J genes are TRBV10-3 and TRBJ1-4, with 8 positions matching TRBD1. The ends lost 6 bases at V and 5 bases at J; junction bases unmatched: 8. CDR3 size: 15 residues. The germline V gene encodes CDR1 ENHRY and CDR2 SYGVKD. In DNA form, the CDR3 reads TGTGCCATCAGGGACCAGGGGGCTTCGAATGAAAAACTGTTTTTT. Residues: CAIRDQGASNEKLFF.

The rearrangement joins TRBV19 to TRBJ1-5, with D possibly being TRBD1 (5 bases). Germline CDR1 LNHDA, CDR2 SQIVND (reference sequence). Trimming took 4 bases from V and 0 from J, leaving 10 bases between them. The CDR3 extends over 15 amino acids. The CDR3 region has the DNA TGTGCCAGTAGTAGACAGACGGATAGCAATCAGCCCCAGCATTTT. This sequence encodes CASSRQTDSNQPQHF.

The chain joins TRBV7-2 to TRBJ2-5; 7 bases match TRBD1. The V gene's germline CDR1 is SGHTA and CDR2 FQGNSA. The CDR3 loop spans 16 amino acids. The trim removed 5 bases at V and 2 bases at J, leaving 11 bases unmatched. The CDR3 region has the DNA TGTGCCAGCAGCCGCCGGGACAGATATCCGCAAGAGACCCAGTACTTC. Protein: CASSRRDRYPQETQYF.

The V gene is TRBV6-5, the J gene TRBJ2-1, with D maybe TRBD2 (5 bases). The V and J ends lost 6 bases and 4 bases respectively, with 10 bases between them. From germline, CDR1 is MNHEY and CDR2 SVGAGI. This CDR3 spans 13 amino acids. In DNA form, the CDR3 reads TGTGCCAGCAGCTCAGAGGGTTACAATGAGCAGTTCTTC. Protein sequence: CASSSEGYNEQFF.

The genes are TRBV27 and TRBJ2-7, with 9 bases matching TRBD1. The CDR3 is made up of 17 amino acids. V gave up 3 bases and J gave up 1 base; unmatched junction bases: 10. Germline loops: CDR1 MNHEY, CDR2 SMNVEV (reference sequence). The CDR3 here is CASSLQMGTGQSYEQYF. In DNA, the CDR3 is TGTGCCAGCAGTTTGCAAATGGGGACAGGGCAGTCCTACGAGCAGTACTTC.

This sequence joins TRBV6-4 and TRBJ2-1, with TRBD2 matching 9 bases. V trimming: 4 bases; J trimming: 4 bases; junction bases outside the gene matches: 5. The CDR3 covers 15 residues. Germline V lookup: CDR1 MRHNA, CDR2 SNTAGT. The CDR3 DNA reads TGTGCCAGCAGTGCCGCGGGAGGGGCATACAATGAGCAGTTCTTC. This gives the protein CASSAAGGAYNEQFF.

This chain connects TRBV6-4 to TRBJ2-5; 11 bases fit TRBD2. After removal of 0 bases from V and 3 bases from J, the junction contained 15 bases not matched to a gene. CDR3 length: 20 residues. Germline V lookup: CDR1 MRHNA, CDR2 SNTAGT. The chain's CDR3 is CASSDSSRGNLAGGKETQYF. CDR3 nucleotide sequence: TGTGCCAGCAGTGACTCGAGTCGGGGGAACCTAGCGGGAGGAAAAGAGACCCAGTACTTC.